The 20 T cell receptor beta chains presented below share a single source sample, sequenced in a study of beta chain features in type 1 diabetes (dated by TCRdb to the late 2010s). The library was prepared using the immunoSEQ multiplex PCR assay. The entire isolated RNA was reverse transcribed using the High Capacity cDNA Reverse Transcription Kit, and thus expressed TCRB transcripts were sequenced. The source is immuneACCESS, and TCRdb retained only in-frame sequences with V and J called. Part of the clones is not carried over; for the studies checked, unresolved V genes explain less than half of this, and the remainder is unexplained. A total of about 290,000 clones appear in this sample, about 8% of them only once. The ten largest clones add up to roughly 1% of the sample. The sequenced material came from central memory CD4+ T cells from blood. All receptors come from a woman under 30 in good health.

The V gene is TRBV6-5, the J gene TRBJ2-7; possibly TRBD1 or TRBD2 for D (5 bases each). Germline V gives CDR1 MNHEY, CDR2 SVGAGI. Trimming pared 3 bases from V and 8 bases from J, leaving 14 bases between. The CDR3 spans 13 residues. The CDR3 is CASSYRAGTQQYF. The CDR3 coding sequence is TGTGCCAGCAGTTATCGGGCAGGGACCCAGCAGTACTTC.

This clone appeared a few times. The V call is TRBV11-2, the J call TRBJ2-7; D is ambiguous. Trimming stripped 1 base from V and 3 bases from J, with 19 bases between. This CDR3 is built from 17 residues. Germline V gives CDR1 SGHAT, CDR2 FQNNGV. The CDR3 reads CASSLAPSVTLNYEQYV. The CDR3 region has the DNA TGTGCCAGCAGCTTAGCCCCTTCCGTAACTCTAAACTACGAGCAGTACGTC.

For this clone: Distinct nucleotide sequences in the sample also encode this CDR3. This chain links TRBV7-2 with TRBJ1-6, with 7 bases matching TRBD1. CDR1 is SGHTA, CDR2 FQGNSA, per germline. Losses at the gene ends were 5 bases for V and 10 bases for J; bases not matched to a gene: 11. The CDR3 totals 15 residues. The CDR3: CASSPRQGQGSPLHF. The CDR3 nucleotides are TGTGCCAGCAGCCCACGACAGGGACAAGGGTCACCCCTCCACTTT.

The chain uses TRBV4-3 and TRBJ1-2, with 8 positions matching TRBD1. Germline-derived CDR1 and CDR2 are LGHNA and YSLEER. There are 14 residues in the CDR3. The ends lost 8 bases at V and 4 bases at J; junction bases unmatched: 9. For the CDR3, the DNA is TGCGCCAGCTCGAACAGGGGGGAGGTCTATGGCTACACCTTC. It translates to CASSNRGEVYGYTF.

This chain's CDR3 is CASGLWGTDTQYF. In DNA form, the CDR3 reads TGTGCTAGTGGTTTGTGGGGCACAGATACGCAGTATTTT. The rearrangement links TRBV12-5 to TRBJ2-3; no firm D call. The CDR3 consists of 13 residues. V was cut by 2 bases and J by 1 base, with 4 bases left in between. Germline CDR1 and CDR2: LGHNT and FRNRAP.

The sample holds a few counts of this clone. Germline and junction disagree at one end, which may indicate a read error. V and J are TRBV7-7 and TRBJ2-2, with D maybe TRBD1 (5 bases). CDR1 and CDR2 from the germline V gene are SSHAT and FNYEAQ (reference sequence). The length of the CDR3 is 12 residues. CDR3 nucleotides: TGTGCTAGCAGAGCAGGGACCGGGGAGCTGTTTTTT. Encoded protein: CASRAGTGELFF.

DNA of the CDR3: TGTGCCAGCAGTCTCTCAGCGCGCACAGATACGCAGTATTTT. The encoded protein is CASSLSARTDTQYF. This sequence joins TRBV6-6 and TRBJ2-3; D remains unclear. Trimming removed 5 bases at V and 1 base at J, with 10 bases between. This CDR3 is 14 amino acids long. Germline V CDR1 and CDR2: MNHNY, SVGAGI (reference sequence).

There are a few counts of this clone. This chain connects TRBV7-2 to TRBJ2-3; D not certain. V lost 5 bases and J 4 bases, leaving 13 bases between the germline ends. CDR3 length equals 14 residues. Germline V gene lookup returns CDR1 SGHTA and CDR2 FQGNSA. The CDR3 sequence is CASSNIRSSDTQYF. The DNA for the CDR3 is TGTGCCAGCAGCAACATTAGGTCGTCAGATACGCAGTATTTT.

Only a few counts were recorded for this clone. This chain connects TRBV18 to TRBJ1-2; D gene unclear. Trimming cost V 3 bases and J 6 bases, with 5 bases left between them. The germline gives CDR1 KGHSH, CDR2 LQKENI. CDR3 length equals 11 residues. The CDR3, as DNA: TGTGCCAGCTCACCCCGGGATGGCTACACCTTC. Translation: CASSPRDGYTF.

CDR3 amino acids: CASSAYEQFF. The DNA for the CDR3 is TGTGCCAGCAGTGCCTACGAGCAGTTCTTC. The V call is TRBV6-1, the J call TRBJ2-1; no clear D gene. This CDR3 is 10 amino acids long. V gave up 4 bases and J gave up 10 bases, with 5 bases separating them. The V gene's germline CDR1 is MNHNS and CDR2 SASEGT.

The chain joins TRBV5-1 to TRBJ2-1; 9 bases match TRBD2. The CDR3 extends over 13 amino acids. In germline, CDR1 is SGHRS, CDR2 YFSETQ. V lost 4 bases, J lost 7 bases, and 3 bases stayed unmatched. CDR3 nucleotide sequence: TGCGCCAGCAGCCGGACTAGCGAAAATGAGCAGTTCTTC. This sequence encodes CASSRTSENEQFF.

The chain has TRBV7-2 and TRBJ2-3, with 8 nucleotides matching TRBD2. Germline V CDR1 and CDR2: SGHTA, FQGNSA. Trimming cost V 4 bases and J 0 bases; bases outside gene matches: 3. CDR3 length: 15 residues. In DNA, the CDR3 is TGTGCCAGCAGCTATAGCGGGACTAGCACAGATACGCAGTATTTT. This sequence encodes CASSYSGTSTDTQYF.

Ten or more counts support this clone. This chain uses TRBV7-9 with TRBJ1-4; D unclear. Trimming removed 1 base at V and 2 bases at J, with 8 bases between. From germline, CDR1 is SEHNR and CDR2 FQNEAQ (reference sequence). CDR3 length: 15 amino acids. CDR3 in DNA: TGTGCCAGCAGCTTAGGCCTGGGGACTAATGAAAAACTGTTTTTT. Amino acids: CASSLGLGTNEKLFF. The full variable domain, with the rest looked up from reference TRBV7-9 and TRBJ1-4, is DTGVSQNPRHKITKRGQNVTFRCDPISEHNRLYWYRQTLGQGPEFLTYFQNEAQLEKSRLLSDRFSAERPKGSFSTLEIQRTEQGDSAMYLCASSLGLGTNEKLFFGSGTQLSVL.

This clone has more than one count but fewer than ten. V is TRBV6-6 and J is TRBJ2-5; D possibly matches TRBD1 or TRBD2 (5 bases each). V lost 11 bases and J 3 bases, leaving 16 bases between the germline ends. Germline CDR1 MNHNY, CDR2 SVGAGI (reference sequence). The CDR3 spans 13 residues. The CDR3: CASRGAAEETQYF. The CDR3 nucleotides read TGTGCCTCTAGAGGGGCGGCAGAAGAGACCCAGTACTTC.

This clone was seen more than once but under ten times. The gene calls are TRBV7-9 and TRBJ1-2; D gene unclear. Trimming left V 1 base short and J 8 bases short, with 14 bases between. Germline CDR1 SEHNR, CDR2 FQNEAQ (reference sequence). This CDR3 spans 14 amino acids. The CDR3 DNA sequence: TGTGCCAGCAGCTTAGGTAGTGGTTTAGGAGGCTACACCTTC. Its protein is CASSLGSGLGGYTF.

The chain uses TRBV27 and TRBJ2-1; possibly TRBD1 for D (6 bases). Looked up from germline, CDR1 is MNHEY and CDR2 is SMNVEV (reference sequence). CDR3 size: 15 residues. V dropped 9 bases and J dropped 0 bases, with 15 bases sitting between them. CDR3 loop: CASKTGTRSYNEQFF. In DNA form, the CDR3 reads TGTGCCAGTAAAACCGGGACACGCTCCTACAATGAGCAGTTCTTC.

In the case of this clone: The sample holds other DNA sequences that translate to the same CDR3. The CDR3 region is CSVARRGSEDTEAFF. CDR3 nucleotide sequence: TGCAGCGTCGCGCGTCGGGGGAGTGAGGACACTGAAGCTTTCTTT. The V and J genes are TRBV29-1 and TRBJ1-1, with D perhaps TRBD1 (5 bases). V shed 6 bases and J shed 3 bases, with 20 bases lying between them. The CDR3 contains 15 residues. Looked up from germline, CDR1 is SQVTM and CDR2 is ANQGSEA. The variable domain in full, completed from reference TRBV29-1 and TRBJ1-1, reads SAVISQKPSRDICQRGTSLTIQCQVDSQVTMMFWYRQQPGQSLTLIATANQGSEATYESGFVIDKFPISRPNLTFSTLTVSNMSPEDSSIYLCSVARRGSEDTEAFFGQGTRLTVV.

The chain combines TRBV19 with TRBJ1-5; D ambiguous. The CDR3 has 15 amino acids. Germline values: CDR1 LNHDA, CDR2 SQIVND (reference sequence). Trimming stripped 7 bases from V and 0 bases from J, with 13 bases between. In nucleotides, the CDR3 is TGTGCCAGTACCCGTTCAACTGCTAGCAATCAGCCCCAGCATTTT. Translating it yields CASTRSTASNQPQHF. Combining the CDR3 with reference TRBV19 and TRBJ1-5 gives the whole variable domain DGGITQSPKYLFRKEGQNVTLSCEQNLNHDAMYWYRQDPGQGLRLIYYSQIVNDFQKGDIAEGYSVSREKKESFPLTVTSAQKNPTAFYLCASTRSTASNQPQHFGDGTRLSIL.

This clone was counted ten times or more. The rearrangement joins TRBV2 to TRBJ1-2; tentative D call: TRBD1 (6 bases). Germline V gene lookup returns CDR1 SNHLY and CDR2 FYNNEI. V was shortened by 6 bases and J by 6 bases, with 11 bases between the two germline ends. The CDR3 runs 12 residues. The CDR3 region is CASRQEGDGYTF. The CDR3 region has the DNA TGTGCCAGCAGACAGGAGGGGGATGGCTACACCTTC. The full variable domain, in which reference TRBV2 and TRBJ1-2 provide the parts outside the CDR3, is EPEVTQTPSHQVTQMGQEVILRCVPISNHLYFYWYRQILGQKVEFLVSFYNNEISEKSEIFDDQFSVERPDGSNFTLKIRSTKLEDSAMYFCASRQEGDGYTFGSGTRLTVV.

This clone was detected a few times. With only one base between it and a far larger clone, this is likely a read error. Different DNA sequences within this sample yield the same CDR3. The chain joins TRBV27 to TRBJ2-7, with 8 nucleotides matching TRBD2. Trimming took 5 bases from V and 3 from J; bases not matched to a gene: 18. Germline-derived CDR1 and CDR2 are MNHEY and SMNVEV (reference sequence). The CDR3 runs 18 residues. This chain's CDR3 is CASSRRGAGVGSDYEQYF. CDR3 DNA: TGTGCCAGCAGTCGAAGGGGAGCGGGGGTGGGCTCAGACTACGAGCAGTACTTC.